The 9 T cell receptor beta chains listed next were all sequenced from one sample in a study of beta chain features in type 1 diabetes. Expressed TCRB transcripts got sequenced, as all isolated RNA was reverse transcribed. The protocol was immunoSEQ multiplex PCR, while the TCRdb copy is restricted to in-frame clones and leaves out a portion. This sample has hundreds of thousands of clones, with roughly 12% found just once. Sample: naive CD4+ T cells from blood. The receptors come from a man in his late teens or twenties in good health.

The chain combines TRBV4-3 with TRBJ2-7; the match to TRBD2 covers 10 bases. J gave up 3 bases and V 1 base, and 3 bases lay outside the gene matches. The CDR3 totals 15 residues. Germline V gene data show CDR1 as LGHNA and CDR2 as YSLEER. Here the CDR3 DNA reads TGCGCCAGCAGCCAAGTTACTAGCGGGAACTACGAGCAGTACTTC. Amino acids: CASSQVTSGNYEQYF.

This chain connects TRBV7-2 to TRBJ2-3; 7 positions agree with TRBD1. Germline CDR1 reads SGHTA; CDR2 reads FQGNSA. V was pared by 4 bases and J by 6 bases, with 7 bases of the junction left unmatched. The CDR3 runs to 14 residues. Written as DNA, the CDR3 is TGTGCCAGCAGCTCCGGACAGGTCCACGATACGCAGTATTTT. Its protein product is CASSSGQVHDTQYF. Drawing the rest from reference TRBV7-2 and TRBJ2-3, the complete variable domain is GAGVSQSPSNKVTEKGKDVELRCDPISGHTALYWYRQSLGQGLEFLIYFQGNSAPDKSGLPSDRFSAERTGGSVSTLTIQRTQQEDSAVYLCASSSGQVHDTQYFGPGTRLTVL.

V and J are TRBV13 and TRBJ1-3; 8 nucleotides agree with TRBD1. Germline CDR1 reads PRHDT; CDR2 reads FYEKMQ (reference sequence). This CDR3 has 20 residues. The junction had 18 bases not matched to a gene; V was cut back by 5 bases and J by 0 bases. CDR3 region: CASSPKRWTGTTSSGNTIYF. The DNA of the CDR3 is TGTGCCAGCAGCCCGAAACGGTGGACAGGGACTACCTCCTCTGGAAACACCATATATTTT.

This clone has a handful of counts. This chain joins TRBV5-1 and TRBJ1-2; maybe TRBD1 (5 bases). Germline loops: CDR1 SGHRS, CDR2 YFSETQ. Between the trimmed V and J ends, which lost 3 bases and 7 bases, there was a span of 19 bases. This CDR3 is 15 amino acids long. DNA of the CDR3: TGCGCCAGCAGCTCCGGGACTTCTTCTCTGTTTGGCTACACCTTC. The encoded protein is CASSSGTSSLFGYTF.

V and J are TRBV25-1 and TRBJ2-3, with a possible D match to TRBD1 (5 bases). This CDR3 comprises 17 residues. Germline V CDR1 and CDR2: MGHDK, SYGVNS. V was pared by 2 bases and J by 2 bases, with 17 bases between. In DNA form, the CDR3 reads TGTGCCAGCAGTGAACTAGGGGCCCCTGAGTACACAGATACGCAGTATTTT. Protein sequence: CASSELGAPEYTDTQYF.

Only a few counts were recorded for this clone. The chain joins TRBV5-6 to TRBJ2-7, with 12 bases matching TRBD1. Germline V gives CDR1 SGHDT, CDR2 YYEEEE. After removal of 5 bases from V and 3 bases from J, the junction contained 6 bases not matched to a gene. CDR3 size: 15 residues. Here the CDR3 reads CASSSGTGGIYEQYF. In DNA, the CDR3 is TGTGCCAGCAGTTCCGGGACAGGGGGCATCTACGAGCAGTACTTC.

The rearrangement uses TRBV19 and TRBJ2-5; 12 bases are a match to TRBD1. After removal of 4 bases from V and 6 bases from J, the junction contained 6 bases not matched to a gene. CDR3 length equals 15 residues. Germline assignment: CDR1 LNHDA and CDR2 SQIVND (reference sequence). The CDR3 here is CASSTGTGGSKTQYF. The CDR3 coding sequence is TGTGCCAGTAGTACAGGGACAGGGGGCTCGAAGACCCAGTACTTC.

This clone was observed a few times. The rearrangement links TRBV2 to TRBJ2-2, with a possible D match to TRBD2 (5 bases). Germline V gene data show CDR1 as SNHLY and CDR2 as FYNNEI. The CDR3 is 14 residues long. The ends were cut back, 4 bases at V and 11 bases at J, with 17 bases in the middle. DNA for the CDR3: TGTGCCAGCAGTGTTTACGTACTACGGGGTGAGCTGTTTTTT. Translated: CASSVYVLRGELFF.

A few counts support this clone. The chain couples TRBV30 to TRBJ2-5; no firm D call. The germline gives CDR1 GTSNPN, CDR2 SVGIG (reference sequence). Trimming removed 2 bases from V and 11 bases from J, with 12 bases in between. This CDR3 has 11 amino acids. CDR3 in DNA: TGTGCCTGGAGTCGGGTCAGTGAGCAGTACTTC. Translation: CAWSRVSEQYF.